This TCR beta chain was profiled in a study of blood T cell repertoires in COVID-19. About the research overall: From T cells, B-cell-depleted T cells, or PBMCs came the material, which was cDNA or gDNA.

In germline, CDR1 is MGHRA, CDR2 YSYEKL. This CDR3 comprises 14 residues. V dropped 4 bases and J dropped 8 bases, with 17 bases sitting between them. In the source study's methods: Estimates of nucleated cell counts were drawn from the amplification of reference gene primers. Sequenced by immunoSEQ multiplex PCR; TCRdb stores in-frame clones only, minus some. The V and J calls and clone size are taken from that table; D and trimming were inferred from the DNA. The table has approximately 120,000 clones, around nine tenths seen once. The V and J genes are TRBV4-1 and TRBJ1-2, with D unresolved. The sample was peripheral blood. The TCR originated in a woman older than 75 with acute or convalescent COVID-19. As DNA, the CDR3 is TGCGCCAGCAGCCGAGAAGGAAAAAGAGGCGGCTACACCTTC. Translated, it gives CASSREGKRGGYTF.